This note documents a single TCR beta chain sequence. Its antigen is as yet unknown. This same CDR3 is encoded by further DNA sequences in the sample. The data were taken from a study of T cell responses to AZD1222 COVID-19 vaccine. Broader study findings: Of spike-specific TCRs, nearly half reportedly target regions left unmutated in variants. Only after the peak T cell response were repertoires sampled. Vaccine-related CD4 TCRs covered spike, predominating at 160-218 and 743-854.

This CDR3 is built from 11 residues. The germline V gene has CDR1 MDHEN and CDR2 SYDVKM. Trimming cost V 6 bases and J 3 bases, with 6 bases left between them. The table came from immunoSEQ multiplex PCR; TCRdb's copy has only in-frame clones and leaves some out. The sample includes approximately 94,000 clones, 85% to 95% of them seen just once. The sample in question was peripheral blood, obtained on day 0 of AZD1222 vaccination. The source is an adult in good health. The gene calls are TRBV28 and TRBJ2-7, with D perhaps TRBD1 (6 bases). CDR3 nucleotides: TGTGCCAGCAGCAGGGGCTACGAGCAGTACTTC. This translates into CASSRGYEQYF.